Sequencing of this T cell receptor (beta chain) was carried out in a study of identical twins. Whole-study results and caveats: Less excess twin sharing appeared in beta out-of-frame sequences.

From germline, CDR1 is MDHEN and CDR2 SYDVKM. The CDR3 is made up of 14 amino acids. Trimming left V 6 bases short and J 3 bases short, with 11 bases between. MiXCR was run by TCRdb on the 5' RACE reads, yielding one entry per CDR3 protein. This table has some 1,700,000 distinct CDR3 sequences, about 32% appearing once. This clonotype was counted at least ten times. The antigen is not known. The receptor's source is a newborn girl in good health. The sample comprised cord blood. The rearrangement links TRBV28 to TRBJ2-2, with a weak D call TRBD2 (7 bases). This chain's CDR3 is CASSLGGDTGELFF. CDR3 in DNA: TGTGCCAGCAGCTTAGGGGGGGACACCGGGGAGCTGTTTTTT.